A single TCR beta chain is shown here with its context. As yet, its antigen is unknown. The data stem from a study of cytomegalovirus exposure and HLA in healthy donors. Notes on the study in general: Associated with HLA alleles at 0.05 false discovery rate in a later analysis were 16,951 TCR beta sequences.

The PCR employed 60 Vbeta primers together with 13 Jbeta primers. The assay was immunoSEQ multiplex PCR, and TCRdb's table has in-frame clones only and misses some. This repertoire includes approximately 140,000 clones. With 5 bases removed from V and 10 bases from J, the gap between germline ends came to 11 bases. The CDR3 contains 11 residues. Germline CDR1 is SGHTA and CDR2 is FQGNSA. This clonotype was sampled from a woman in her forties or fifties in good health and CMV-seronegative. The specimen was PBMCs. The chain is built from TRBV7-2 and TRBJ1-2, with a possible D match to TRBD1 (5 bases). The CDR3 nucleotides are TGTGCCAGCAGCACCTACAGGCACTACACCTTC. Protein: CASSTYRHYTF.